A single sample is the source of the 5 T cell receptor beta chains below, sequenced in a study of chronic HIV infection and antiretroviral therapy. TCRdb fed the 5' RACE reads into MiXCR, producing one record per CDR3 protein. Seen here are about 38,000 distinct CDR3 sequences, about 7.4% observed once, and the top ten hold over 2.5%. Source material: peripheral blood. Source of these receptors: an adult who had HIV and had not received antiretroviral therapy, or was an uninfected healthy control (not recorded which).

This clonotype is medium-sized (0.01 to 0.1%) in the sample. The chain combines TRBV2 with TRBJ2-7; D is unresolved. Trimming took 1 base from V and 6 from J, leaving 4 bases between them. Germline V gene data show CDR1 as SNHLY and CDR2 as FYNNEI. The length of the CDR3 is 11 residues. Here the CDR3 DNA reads TGTGCCAGCAGTGAAGGTCCCGAGCAGTACTTC. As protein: CASSEGPEQYF.

Here the CDR3 DNA reads TGTGCCAGCAGCCCTAGACAGGGGGTGACGGAGAACACTGAAGCTTTCTTT. Amino acid sequence: CASSPRQGVTENTEAFF. The rearrangement links TRBV11-2 to TRBJ1-1; 9 positions match TRBD1. In germline, CDR1 is SGHAT, CDR2 FQNNGV. J lost 1 base, V lost 5 bases, and 11 bases had no gene match. The CDR3 runs 17 residues.

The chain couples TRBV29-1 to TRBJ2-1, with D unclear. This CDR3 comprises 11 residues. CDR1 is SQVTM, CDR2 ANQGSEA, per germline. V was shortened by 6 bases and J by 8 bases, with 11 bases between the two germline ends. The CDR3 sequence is CSVSGMDEQFF. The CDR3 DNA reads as TGCAGCGTGAGTGGTATGGATGAGCAGTTCTTC.

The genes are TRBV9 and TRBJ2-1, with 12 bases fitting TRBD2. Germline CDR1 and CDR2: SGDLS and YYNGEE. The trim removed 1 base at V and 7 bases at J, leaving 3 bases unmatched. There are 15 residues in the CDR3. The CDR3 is CASSVRLAGENEQFF. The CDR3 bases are TGTGCCAGCAGCGTACGACTAGCGGGAGAAAATGAGCAGTTCTTC.

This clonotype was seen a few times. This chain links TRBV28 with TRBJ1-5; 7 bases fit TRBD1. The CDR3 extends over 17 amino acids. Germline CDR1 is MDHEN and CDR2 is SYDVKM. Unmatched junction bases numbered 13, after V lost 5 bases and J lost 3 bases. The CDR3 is CASSPKTGRWDNQPQHF. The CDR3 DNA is TGTGCCAGCAGTCCTAAGACAGGGCGGTGGGACAATCAGCCCCAGCATTTT.